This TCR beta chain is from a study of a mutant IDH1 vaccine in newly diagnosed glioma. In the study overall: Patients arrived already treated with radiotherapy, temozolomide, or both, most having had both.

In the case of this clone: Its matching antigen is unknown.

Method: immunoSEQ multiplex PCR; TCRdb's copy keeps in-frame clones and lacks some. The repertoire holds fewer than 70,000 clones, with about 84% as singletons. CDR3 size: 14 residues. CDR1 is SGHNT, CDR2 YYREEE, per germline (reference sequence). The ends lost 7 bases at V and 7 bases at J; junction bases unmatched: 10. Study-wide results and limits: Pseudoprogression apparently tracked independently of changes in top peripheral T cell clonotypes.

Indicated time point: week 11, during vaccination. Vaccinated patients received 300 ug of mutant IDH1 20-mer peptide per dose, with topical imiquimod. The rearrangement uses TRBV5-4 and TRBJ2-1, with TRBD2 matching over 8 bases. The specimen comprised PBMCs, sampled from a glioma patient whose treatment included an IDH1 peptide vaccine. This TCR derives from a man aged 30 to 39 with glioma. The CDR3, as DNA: TGTGCCAGCGGCCAGGGCGGGAGGAGGAATGAGCAGTTCTTC. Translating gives CASGQGGRRNEQFF.